A selection of T cell receptor beta chains follows, all from one sample in a study of identical twins. TCRdb redid the calling of the 5' RACE reads with MiXCR, one entry per CDR3 protein. Here the sample spans 1.5 million or so distinct CDR3 sequences, about 32% being singletons. Input material: cord blood. All receptors come from a newborn girl in good health. CDR3s include the opening cysteine and the closing phenylalanine or tryptophan. D genes are given only for firm matches. Only part of the rows carry a size: once, few, many, or a class if the clone is expanded.

v_call	d_call	clone_size	j_call	cdr3_length	cdr3_nt	cdr3_aa
TRBV18	NA	NA	TRBJ2-5	12	TGTGCCAGCTCCGCCTTCGGAGAGACCCAGTACTTC	CASSAFGETQYF
TRBV6-6	TRBD2	NA	TRBJ2-1	14	TGTGCCAGCACAGCGGGAGGGAGTTTCCACGAGCAGTTCTTC	CASTAGGSFHEQFF
TRBV5-1	TRBD1	NA	TRBJ2-5	11	TGCGCCAGCGGGACAGAAGAGACCCAGTACTTC	CASGTEETQYF
TRBV27	TRBD2	NA	TRBJ2-4	16	TGTGCCAGCAGTCCCTGGACTAGCGGGGGGTCGAACATTCAGTACTTC	CASSPWTSGGSNIQYF
TRBV12-3/TRBV12-4	NA	many	TRBJ2-4	14	TGTGCCAGCAGTATTCCGGCTACCCGAAACATTCAGTACTTC	CASSIPATRNIQYF
TRBV20-1	NA	many	TRBJ1-4	13	TGCAGTGCTAGGGACACAACTAATGAAAAACTGTTTTTT	CSARDTTNEKLFF
TRBV6-1	TRBD1	NA	TRBJ1-6	15	TGTGCCAGCAGGATCCAGGGACAGACTTATTCACCCCTCCACTTT	CASRIQGQTYSPLHF
TRBV7-2	NA	many	TRBJ1-6	12	TGTGCCAGCAGCCAGAGTAATTCACCCCTCCACTTT	CASSQSNSPLHF
TRBV4-1	TRBD2	few	TRBJ2-5	15	TGCGCCAGCAGCCAAGATGCGGGAGCTGGAGAGACCCAGTACTTC	CASSQDAGAGETQYF
TRBV20-1	NA	NA	TRBJ2-3	13	TGCAGTGCTGGACAGCCAGACACAGATACGCAGTATTTT	CSAGQPDTDTQYF
TRBV3-1	TRBD1	few	TRBJ1-2	14	TGTGCCAGCAGGCCTCTTGGGACAGTGTATGGCTACACCTTC	CASRPLGTVYGYTF
TRBV9	NA	once	TRBJ2-1	19	TGTGCCAGCAGCGCTCACTCCAACAGGGCGACCTACTCCTACAATGAGCAGTTCTTC	CASSAHSNRATYSYNEQFF
TRBV4-2	NA	few	TRBJ2-7	14	TGTGCCAGCAGCCAAGATCGCCGCCACTACGAGCAGTACTTC	CASSQDRRHYEQYF
TRBV7-9	NA	many	TRBJ2-4	13	TGTGCCAGCAGCGGGATAGCCAAAAACATTCAGTACTTC	CASSGIAKNIQYF
TRBV7-2	NA	NA	TRBJ2-7	17	TGTGCCAGCAGCTTAGGGGAAGACAGGAGATGGCTAACCGAGCAGTACTTC	CASSLGEDRRWLTEQYF
TRBV20-1	NA	few	TRBJ2-7	13	TGCAGTGCTAGAAACAGGCCCCCCTACGAGCAGTACTTC	CSARNRPPYEQYF